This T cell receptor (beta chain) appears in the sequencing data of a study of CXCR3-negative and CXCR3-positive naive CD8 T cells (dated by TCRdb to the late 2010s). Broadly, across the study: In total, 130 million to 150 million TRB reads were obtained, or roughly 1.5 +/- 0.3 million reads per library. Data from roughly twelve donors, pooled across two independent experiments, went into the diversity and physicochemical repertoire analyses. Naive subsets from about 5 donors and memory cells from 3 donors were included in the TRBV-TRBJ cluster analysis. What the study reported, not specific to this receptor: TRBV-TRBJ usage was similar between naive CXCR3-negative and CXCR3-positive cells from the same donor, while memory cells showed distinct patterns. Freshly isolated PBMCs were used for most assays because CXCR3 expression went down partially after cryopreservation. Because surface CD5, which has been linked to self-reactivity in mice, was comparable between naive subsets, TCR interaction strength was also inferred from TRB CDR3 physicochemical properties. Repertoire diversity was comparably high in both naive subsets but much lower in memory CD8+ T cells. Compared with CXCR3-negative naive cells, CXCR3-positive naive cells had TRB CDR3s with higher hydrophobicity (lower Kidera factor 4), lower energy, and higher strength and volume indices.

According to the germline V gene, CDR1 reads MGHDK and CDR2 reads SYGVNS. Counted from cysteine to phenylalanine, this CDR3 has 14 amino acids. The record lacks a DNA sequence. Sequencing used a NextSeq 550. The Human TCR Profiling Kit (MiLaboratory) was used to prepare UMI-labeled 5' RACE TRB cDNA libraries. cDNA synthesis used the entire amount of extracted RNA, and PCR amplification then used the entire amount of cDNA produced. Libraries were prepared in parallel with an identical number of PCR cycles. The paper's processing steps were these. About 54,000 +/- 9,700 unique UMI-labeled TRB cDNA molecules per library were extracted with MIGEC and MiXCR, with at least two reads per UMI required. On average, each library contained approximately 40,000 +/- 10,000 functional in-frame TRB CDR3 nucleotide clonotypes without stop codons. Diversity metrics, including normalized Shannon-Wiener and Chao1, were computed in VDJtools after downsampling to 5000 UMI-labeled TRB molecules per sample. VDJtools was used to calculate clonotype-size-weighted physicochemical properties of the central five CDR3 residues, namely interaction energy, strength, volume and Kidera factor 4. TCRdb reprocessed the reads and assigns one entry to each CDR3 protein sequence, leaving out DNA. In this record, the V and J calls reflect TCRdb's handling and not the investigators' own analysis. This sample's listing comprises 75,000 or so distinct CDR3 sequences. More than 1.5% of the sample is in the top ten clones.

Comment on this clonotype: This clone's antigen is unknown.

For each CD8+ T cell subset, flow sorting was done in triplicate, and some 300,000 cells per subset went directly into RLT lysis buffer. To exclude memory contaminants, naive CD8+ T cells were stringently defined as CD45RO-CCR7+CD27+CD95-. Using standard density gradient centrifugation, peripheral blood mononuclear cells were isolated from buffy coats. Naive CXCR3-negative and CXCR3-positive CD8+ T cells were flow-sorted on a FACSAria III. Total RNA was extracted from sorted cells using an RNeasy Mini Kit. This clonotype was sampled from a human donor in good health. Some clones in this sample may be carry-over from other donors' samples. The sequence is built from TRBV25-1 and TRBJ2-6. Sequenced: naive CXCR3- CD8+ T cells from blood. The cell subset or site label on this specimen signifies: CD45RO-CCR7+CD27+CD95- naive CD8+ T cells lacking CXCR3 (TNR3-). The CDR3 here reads CASLAGSGANVLTF.